This T cell receptor beta chain was identified in a study of siplizumab effects on memory and regulatory T cells. CDR1 is MNHEY and CDR2 is SMNVEV in the germline V gene (reference sequence). The CDR3 consists of 15 residues. The V and J ends lost 3 bases and 2 bases respectively, with 13 bases between them. The study, taken as a whole, reports: Confirmatory evidence of suppressive function in proliferating siplizumab-culture Tregs was not obtained. Significant reduction of alloreactive sequences traceable to unstimulated CD4+ memory cells was observed with siplizumab.

Generated by immunoSEQ multiplex PCR, the TCRdb table keeps only in-frame clones and is missing some. The table includes 90,000 to 110,000 clones, around 93% detected once. As to this clone: Its antigen is not identified.

The sequencing sample was made of CD4+ T cells sorted from blood. The chain has TRBV27 and TRBJ1-1; D call uncertain. The TCR sequence derives from a human donor in good health. CDR3 sequence reads: CASSLGGSTNTEAFF. CDR3 DNA sequence: TGTGCCAGCAGTTTGGGAGGGAGTACAAACACTGAAGCTTTCTTT.